What follows describes a single TCR beta chain. This sample was taken from a study of blood T cell repertoires in COVID-19. Data came from immunoSEQ multiplex PCR; TCRdb stores just in-frame clones and leaves some out. The repertoire includes 200,000 to 250,000 clones, more than 75% of them detected once, and around 0.97% sits in the top ten. The receptor was isolated from a man aged 40-49 years with acute or convalescent COVID-19. The source material was peripheral blood.

The CDR3 protein is CASSLRTGGDTDTQYF. Here the CDR3 DNA reads TGTGCCAGCAGCCTTCGGACAGGAGGAGATACAGATACGCAGTATTTT. The chain has TRBV7-6 and TRBJ2-3, with 7 bases that match TRBD1. Germline V lookup: CDR1 SGHVS, CDR2 FNYEAQ. V dropped 5 bases and J dropped 3; count of bases not matched to a gene: 11. The CDR3 is 16 residues long.